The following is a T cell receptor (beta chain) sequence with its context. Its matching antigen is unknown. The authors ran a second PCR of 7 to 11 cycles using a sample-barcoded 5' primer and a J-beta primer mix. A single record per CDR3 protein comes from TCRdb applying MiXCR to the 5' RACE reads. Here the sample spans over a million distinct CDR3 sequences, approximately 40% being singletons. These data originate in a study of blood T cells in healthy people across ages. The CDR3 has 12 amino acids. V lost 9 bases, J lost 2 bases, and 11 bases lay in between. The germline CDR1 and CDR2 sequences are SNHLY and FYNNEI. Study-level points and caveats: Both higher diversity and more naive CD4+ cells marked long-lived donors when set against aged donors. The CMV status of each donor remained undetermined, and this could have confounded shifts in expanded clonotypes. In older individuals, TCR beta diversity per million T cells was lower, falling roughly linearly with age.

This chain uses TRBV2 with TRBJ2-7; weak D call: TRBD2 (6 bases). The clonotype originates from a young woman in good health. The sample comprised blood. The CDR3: CASGGTPYEQYF. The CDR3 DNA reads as TGTGCCAGTGGGGGGACGCCCTACGAGCAGTACTTC.